This T cell receptor beta chain was obtained from a study of blood T cell repertoires in COVID-19. Study context: The origin of the acute and convalescent COVID-19 samples was the United States, Italy and Spain.

The CDR3 is 19 residues long. Profiling relied on immunoSEQ multiplex PCR, and the TCRdb table lists in-frame clones only, not all of them. The sample shows around 190,000 clones, under 80% of them seen only once. The V and J genes are TRBV21-1 and TRBJ2-6; the table gives TRBD1 as D, unverified against the DNA. TRBV21-1 is a recognized pseudogene. Sequenced: peripheral blood. The TCR originated in a woman in her fifties or sixties with acute or convalescent COVID-19. The CDR3 DNA follows: TGTGCCAGCAGCTTTTCTACATGGACAGGGGGGATGGGGGCCAACGTCCTGACTTTC. Translating it yields CASSFSTWTGGMGANVLTF.